What follows are 19 T cell receptor beta chains derived from one specimen sequenced in a study of CXCR3-negative and CXCR3-positive naive CD8 T cells. The TRB cDNA libraries were prepared by 5' RACE with UMI labels. TCRdb re-called the 5' RACE reads; every CDR3 protein appears as one record, without DNA. The sample data list 150,000 to 160,000 distinct CDR3 sequences. Study findings and constraints: CXCR3-positive naive cells carried more hydrophobic TRB CDR3s than CXCR3-negative ones.

No antigens are known for them. Sequencing was carried out using naive CXCR3+ CD8+ T cells from blood. Subset in this sample: CD45RO-CCR7+CD27+CD95- naive CD8+ T cells expressing CXCR3 (TNR3+). Receptors were obtained from a human donor in good health. Some clones in this sample may be carry-over from other donors' samples.

The rearrangement links TRBV7-8 to TRBJ2-5; there is no DNA to check the TCRdb D call of TRBD1. This CDR3 contains 16 residues. Germline CDR1 SGHVS, CDR2 FQNEAQ. CDR3 protein: CASSVRETATEETQYF.

The chain employs TRBV4-1 and TRBJ2-1; TCRdb picks TRBD2, but there is no DNA to check that call. CDR1 MGHRA and CDR2 YSYEKL come from the germline V gene. The CDR3 spans 17 residues. CDR3 sequence: CASSQDPASGTYNEQFF.

The chain joins TRBV4-1 to TRBJ2-1; TCRdb picks TRBD2, but there is no DNA to check that call. Germline loops: CDR1 MGHRA, CDR2 YSYEKL. This CDR3 has 15 amino acids. This CDR3 is CASSLSGTLGNEQFF.

This chain links TRBV30 with TRBJ1-1. Per germline, CDR1 GTSNPN and CDR2 SVGIG (reference sequence). The CDR3 spans 13 residues. The CDR3 loop reads CAWSYGVITEAFF.

V usage is TRBV11-2 and J usage is TRBJ2-3; TCRdb's D call, TRBD2, is unchecked because there is no DNA. From germline, CDR1 is SGHAT and CDR2 FQNNGV. This CDR3 has 17 residues. The CDR3 is CASSLESVLAGTDTQYF.

The rearrangement links TRBV27 to TRBJ1-6; TCRdb's D gene call, TRBD1, goes unchecked for lack of DNA. Germline CDR1 is MNHEY and CDR2 is SMNVEV (reference sequence). The CDR3 length is 19 residues. CDR3 loop: CASSLNGRQGFSYNSPLHF.

The chain is built from TRBV5-4 and TRBJ2-4; absent DNA, TCRdb's TRBD2 call cannot be checked. The CDR3 spans 13 residues. Germline V gene sequence: CDR1 SGHNT, CDR2 YYREEE (reference sequence). The CDR3 reads CASSPDFQNIQYF.

The V and J genes are TRBV29-1 and TRBJ1-2; absent DNA, TCRdb's TRBD1 call cannot be checked. CDR3 length: 12 residues. Germline CDR1 SQVTM, CDR2 ANQGSEA. CDR3 loop: CSGQGNNYGYTF.

The chain links TRBV15 to TRBJ2-1; TCRdb's D call, TRBD2, is unchecked because there is no DNA. The CDR3 totals 15 residues. The germline gives CDR1 LNHNV, CDR2 YYDKDF (reference sequence). CDR3 amino acids: CATGRLAGAYNEQFF.

This sequence joins TRBV29-1 and TRBJ2-2; TCRdb's D call of TRBD1 is untestable without DNA. The CDR3 has 13 residues. The germline gives CDR1 SQVTM, CDR2 ANQGSEA. The CDR3 is CSAGQANTGELFF.

The chain uses TRBV7-9 and TRBJ2-1; TCRdb outputs TRBD1, but without DNA this stays unchecked. CDR1 SEHNR and CDR2 FQNEAQ come from the germline V gene (reference sequence). The CDR3 is 18 residues long. CDR3 residues: CASSSNIRPASNYNEQFF.

The chain couples TRBV29-1 to TRBJ2-7; the TRBD1 assignment by TCRdb is unverifiable without DNA. CDR1 is SQVTM and CDR2 is ANQGSEA in the germline V gene. The CDR3 has 15 residues. The CDR3 protein is CSGVSDGATSYEQYF.

This chain joins TRBV11-2 and TRBJ1-1; with no DNA, the TCRdb D assignment of TRBD1 cannot be verified. The length of the CDR3 is 15 residues. CDR1 and CDR2 from the germline V gene are SGHAT and FQNNGV. The CDR3 sequence: CASSPFHGGDTEAFF. Variable domain in full (rest from reference TRBV11-2 and TRBJ1-1): EAGVAQSPRYKIIEKRQSVAFWCNPISGHATLYWYQQILGQGPKLLIQFQNNGVVDDSQLPKDRFSAERLKGVDSTLKIQPAKLEDSAVYLCASSPFHGGDTEAFFGQGTRLTVV.

The chain links TRBV29-1 to TRBJ2-7; TCRdb designates TRBD1, a call that cannot be tested without DNA. The CDR3 extends over 12 amino acids. Germline values: CDR1 SQVTM, CDR2 ANQGSEA. CDR3: CSVYRDSYEQYF.

V usage is TRBV12-3 or TRBV12-4 and J usage is TRBJ2-2; with no DNA, the TCRdb D assignment of TRBD2 cannot be verified. The CDR3 spans 16 residues. The CDR3 loop reads CASSPSSGSYTGELFF.

The chain joins TRBV29-1 to TRBJ2-1. The germline CDR1 and CDR2 sequences are SQVTM and ANQGSEA. The CDR3 length is 14 residues. The CDR3 is CSVEVGTFYNEQFF.

V gene TRBV10-3 combines with J gene TRBJ2-7. Germline CDR1 is ENHRY and CDR2 is SYGVKD. The CDR3 has 15 residues. The CDR3 sequence is CAISENPGPPYEQYF.

This sequence joins TRBV20-1 and TRBJ1-5; TCRdb gives TRBD1 as the D gene, but with no DNA this cannot be confirmed. The CDR3 consists of 18 residues. Per germline, CDR1 DFQATT and CDR2 SNEGSKA (reference sequence). The CDR3: CSARQYFDGANSNQPQHF.

J is TRBJ1-2 and V is TRBV6-4; TCRdb reports TRBD1, a call that lacks DNA to check it against. Germline assignment: CDR1 MRHNA and CDR2 SNTAGT. The CDR3 spans 14 residues. The chain's CDR3 is CARGEGDSDYGYTF.